This TCR beta chain was documented in a study of T cells in localized non-small cell lung cancer. This clone was observed a single time. From germline, CDR1 is SGHRS and CDR2 YFSETQ. The ends were cut back, 4 bases at V and 5 bases at J, with 12 bases in the middle. The CDR3 has 13 amino acids. Repertoires were generated with immunoSEQ multiplex PCR, while TCRdb's copy carries only in-frame clones and drops some. The sample holds more than 15,000 clones; roughly 85% are singletons and the top ten take less than 25%. The chain employs TRBV5-1 and TRBJ1-2, with D uncertain. This TCR came from a male donor at least 60 years old with stage I lung adenocarcinoma. The source material was peripheral blood, sampled before any cancer treatment. The DNA for the CDR3 is TGCGCCAGCAGCCCATCCACAGTTTATGGCTACACCTTC. Translation: CASSPSTVYGYTF.